This entry is about one TCR beta chain. Researchers made TCR beta libraries by using iRepertoire HTBI primers and running Arm-PCR on CDR3 regions. TCRdb used MiXCR to reprocess the multiplex PCR reads, holding one entry per CDR3 protein. The sample includes around 230,000 distinct CDR3 sequences, around 20% of them seen just once. The data originate from a study of regulatory T cells in long-lasting Graves disease. About the research overall: Graves' patients diagnosed newly had used antithyroid drugs under 3 months.

Described time point: newly diagnosed GD, antithyroid drugs for less than 3 months. The TCR library was made from RNA extracted from PBMCs. The sequencing here drew on peripheral blood mononuclear cells (PBMCs), taken at new diagnosis, from a patient treated with antithyroid drugs. The source of this sequence is a female donor with Graves disease.

For the CDR3, the DNA is TGTGCCAGCAGCGTAGAGGGGACTAGCGGGGGGGAAGATACGCAGTATTTT. It yields the protein CASSVEGTSGGEDTQYF. The gene calls are TRBV9 and TRBJ2-3, with 16 bases that match TRBD2. With V trimmed by 0 bases and J by 5 bases, 3 bases remained unmatched. Germline CDR1 and CDR2: SGDLS and YYNGEE. This CDR3 is built from 17 residues.